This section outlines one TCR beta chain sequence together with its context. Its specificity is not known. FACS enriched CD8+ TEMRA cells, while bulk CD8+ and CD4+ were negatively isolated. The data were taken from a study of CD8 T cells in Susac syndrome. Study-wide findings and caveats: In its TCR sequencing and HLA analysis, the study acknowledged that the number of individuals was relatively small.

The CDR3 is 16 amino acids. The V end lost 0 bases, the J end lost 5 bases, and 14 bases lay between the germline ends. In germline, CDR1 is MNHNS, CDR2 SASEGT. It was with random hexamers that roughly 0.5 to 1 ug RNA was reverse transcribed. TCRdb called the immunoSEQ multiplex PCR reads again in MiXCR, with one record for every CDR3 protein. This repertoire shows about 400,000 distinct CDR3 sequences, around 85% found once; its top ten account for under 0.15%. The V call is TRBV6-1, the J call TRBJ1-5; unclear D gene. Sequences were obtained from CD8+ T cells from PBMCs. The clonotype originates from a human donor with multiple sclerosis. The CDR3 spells CASSEAAGLVDQPQHF. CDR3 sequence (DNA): TGTGCCAGCAGTGAAGCGGCGGGGTTAGTTGATCAGCCCCAGCATTTT.